Listed here are 10 T cell receptor beta chains from one sample, sequenced in a study of OX40 agonist ivuxolimab in advanced cancers. Libraries were built with the immunoSEQ multiplex PCR assay. Held by TCRdb, this immuneACCESS table contains in-frame sequences only and omits some clones. Under half of the omission traces to an unresolved V gene where checked; the cause of the rest is unknown. The sample table records about 46,000 clones; around 92% of these occur just once. Together, the top ten hold 12% of the sample. The source was CD4+ or CD8+ T cells sorted from blood, collected in a trial of the OX40 agonist ivuxolimab. These receptors were collected from an adult with an advanced solid tumor such as melanoma, head and neck, liver or kidney cancer.

V gene TRBV5-4 combines with J gene TRBJ2-6; no definite D call. This CDR3 spans 15 amino acids. Trimming pared 4 bases from V and 0 bases from J, leaving 8 bases between. Germline values: CDR1 SGHNT, CDR2 YYREEE (reference sequence). In DNA, the CDR3 is TGTGCCAGCAGCAGGGTCCTCTCTGGGGCCAACGTCCTGACTTTC. Amino acids: CASSRVLSGANVLTF. The whole variable domain, filled in from reference TRBV5-4 and TRBJ2-6, reads ETGVTQSPTHLIKTRGQQVTLRCSSQSGHNTVSWYQQALGQGPQFIFQYYREEENGRGNFPPRFSGLQFPNYSSELNVNALELDDSALYLCASSRVLSGANVLTFGAGSRLTVL.

The V gene is TRBV20-1, the J gene TRBJ2-4; TRBD1 matches at 8 bases. CDR3 size: 10 residues. V lost 3 bases to trimming and J lost 16 bases; unmatched junction nucleotides: 5. Per germline, CDR1 DFQATT and CDR2 SNEGSKA (reference sequence). The CDR3 bases are TGCAGTGCTAGCGGGACAGGACTATACTTC. Translating it yields CSASGTGLYF.

The rearrangement uses TRBV27 and TRBJ2-7; TRBD2 matches 9 bases. The CDR3 length is 15 residues. V lost 3 bases, J lost 3 bases, and 6 bases stayed unmatched. Germline V gene data show CDR1 as MNHEY and CDR2 as SMNVEV (reference sequence). The CDR3 is CASSFSRTSDYEQYF. The CDR3 DNA is TGTGCCAGCAGTTTTTCGAGGACTAGCGACTACGAGCAGTACTTC.

The genes are TRBV7-3 and TRBJ2-1, with D hard to call. The CDR3 has 15 amino acids. The V gene's germline CDR1 is SGHTA and CDR2 FQGTGA. V lost 0 bases and J lost 4, with 10 bases in between. The CDR3 DNA sequence: TGTGCCAGCAGCTTAACCGTTGGTGAATACAATGAGCAGTTCTTC. Translation: CASSLTVGEYNEQFF.

The CDR3 is CASSKVVTQWGQPQHF. The CDR3 nucleotides read TGTGCCAGCAGCAAAGTTGTGACACAATGGGGTCAGCCCCAGCATTTT. The V and J genes are TRBV21-1 and TRBJ1-5. TRBV21-1 is flagged as a pseudogene. The CDR3 covers 16 residues.

The chain combines TRBV18 with TRBJ1-3; D remains ambiguous. CDR1 is KGHSH and CDR2 is LQKENI in the germline V gene. This CDR3 is built from 14 residues. Deletions cut 2 bases from V and 0 bases from J, with 5 bases between. This chain's CDR3 is CASSPEASGNTIYF. DNA for the CDR3: TGTGCCAGCTCACCAGAGGCCTCTGGAAACACCATATATTTT.

V usage is TRBV5-6 and J usage is TRBJ2-5; tentatively, D is TRBD1 (5 bases). This CDR3 region has 14 residues. V was pared by 3 bases and J by 3 bases, with 12 bases between. The V gene's germline CDR1 is SGHDT and CDR2 YYEEEE. The DNA for the CDR3 is TGTGCCAGCAGCTCCCAGGGCACTGAAGAGACCCAGTACTTC. Translated, it gives CASSSQGTEETQYF.

The chain uses TRBV19 and TRBJ1-1, with TRBD1 as a possible D gene (5 bases). CDR3 length equals 14 residues. Germline V CDR1 and CDR2: LNHDA, SQIVND (reference sequence). The V end lost 6 bases, the J end lost 3 bases, and 14 bases lay between the germline ends. The CDR3 loop reads CASSLWRGDTEAFF. The CDR3 bases are TGTGCCAGTAGCCTGTGGAGGGGTGACACTGAAGCTTTCTTT.

This sequence joins TRBV6-5 and TRBJ2-7; D might be TRBD2 (7 bases). CDR3 length equals 15 residues. Between the trimmed V and J ends, which lost 2 bases and 2 bases, there was a span of 13 bases. Germline V gene sequence: CDR1 MNHEY, CDR2 SVGAGI. Written as DNA, the CDR3 is TGTGCCAGCAGTTACGGAGTAGGGGGGGCCTACGAGCAGTACTTC. It encodes CASSYGVGGAYEQYF.

The chain combines TRBV4-1 with TRBJ1-1; D may be TRBD1 (5 bases). Germline V CDR1 and CDR2: MGHRA, YSYEKL. CDR3 length equals 14 residues. The V gene lost 3 bases and the J gene lost 6 bases, with 14 bases spanning the gap. CDR3 DNA: TGCGCCAGCAGCCATATTCAGGGTTTGGCTGAAGCTTTCTTT. Translated: CASSHIQGLAEAFF.